Only a few counts were recorded for the clone carrying this T cell receptor (beta chain). What it recognizes is unknown. The V segment lost 8 bases and the J segment 5 bases; nucleotides outside the gene matches: 7. CDR1 MDHEN and CDR2 SYDVKM come from the germline V gene. CDR3 length: 14 residues. The data originate from a study of cytomegalovirus exposure and HLA in healthy donors. Findings and limits, study-wide: The authors later linked a missense DCLRE1C variant to TCR beta V- and J-gene trimming. Presence/absence analyses took donor sequencing depth as roughly uniform.

PCR amplification relied on 60 Vbeta primers (plus 13 Jbeta primers). As handled by the study authors: Counted up in a later analysis, unique TCR beta chains came to about 80 million, with around 10 million shared. Clones were sequenced by immunoSEQ multiplex PCR, and TCRdb holds only the in-frame ones, with some missing. From that table come the V and J calls and clone size; the DNA was used to work out D and trimming. The data show some 90,000 clones, with roughly 74% seen just once and around 3% held by the top ten. The V gene is TRBV28, the J gene TRBJ1-5, with TRBD1 matching 9 bases. Specimen: PBMCs. The receptor was isolated from a female donor in good health and CMV-seropositive. In nucleotides, the CDR3 is TGTGCCAGCGTACCGGGACAGGGCTATCAGCCCCAGCATTTT. This gives the protein CASVPGQGYQPQHF.